The 28 T cell receptor beta chains below were found in one sample sequenced in a study of cytomegalovirus exposure and HLA in healthy donors. Generated by immunoSEQ multiplex PCR, the TCRdb table keeps only in-frame clones and is missing some. The table shows tens of thousands of clones, with around 90% occurring only once. Sequenced input: PBMCs. Receptor source: a man younger than 45 in good health and CMV-seronegative.

This rearrangement joins TRBV5-4 to TRBJ2-2, with D tentatively TRBD2 (5 bases). The CDR3 runs to 13 residues. V gave up 5 bases and J gave up 8 bases, with 13 bases separating them. Germline V gene sequence: CDR1 SGHNT, CDR2 YYREEE (reference sequence). CDR3 in DNA: TGTGCCAGCAGTTCCCCCACTAGGGGGGAGCTGTTTTTT. Translation: CASSSPTRGELFF.

The chain links TRBV19 to TRBJ2-3; a possible D gene is TRBD2 (6 bases). CDR1 LNHDA and CDR2 SQIVND come from the germline V gene (reference sequence). This CDR3 comprises 15 residues. V lost 5 bases and J lost 10, with 22 bases in between. CDR3 sequence reads: CASSAVGSQVLPQYF. CDR3 sequence (DNA): TGTGCCAGTAGTGCCGTCGGGAGTCAGGTCCTTCCGCAGTATTTT. The full variable domain, with the rest looked up from reference TRBV19 and TRBJ2-3, is DGGITQSPKYLFRKEGQNVTLSCEQNLNHDAMYWYRQDPGQGLRLIYYSQIVNDFQKGDIAEGYSVSREKKESFPLTVTSAQKNPTAFYLCASSAVGSQVLPQYFGPGTRLTVL.

The chain recombines TRBV7-9 with TRBJ1-4; 7 bases agree with TRBD1. V dropped 5 bases and J dropped 1; count of bases not matched to a gene: 13. The V gene's germline CDR1 is SEHNR and CDR2 FQNEAQ (reference sequence). The CDR3 is made up of 18 amino acids. The CDR3 bases are TGTGCCAGCAGCACCCGACAGGGCGACGGGGTAACTAATGAAAAACTGTTTTTT. Protein: CASSTRQGDGVTNEKLFF.

This chain links TRBV6-6 with TRBJ2-3; 7 bases are a match to TRBD2. CDR3 length: 16 residues. Germline-derived CDR1 and CDR2 are MNHNY and SVGAGI (reference sequence). J lost 1 base, V lost 2 bases, and 6 bases had no gene match. As DNA, the CDR3 is TGTGCCAGCAGTTACCCCTTGGCGGGGGGCACAGATACGCAGTATTTT. This gives the protein CASSYPLAGGTDTQYF.

This chain links TRBV6-1 with TRBJ1-2; 9 bases match TRBD1. CDR3 size: 16 residues. The germline CDR1 and CDR2 sequences are MNHNS and SASEGT. Trimming at V came to 4 bases and at J to 3 bases, leaving 9 bases not matched to a gene. DNA of the CDR3: TGTGCCAGCAGTGCCGAAAACAGGGGGCGGTACTATGGCTACACCTTC. Amino acids: CASSAENRGRYYGYTF.

The V gene is TRBV6-5, the J gene TRBJ2-7; perhaps TRBD1 as D (5 bases). Per germline, CDR1 MNHEY and CDR2 SVGAGI. This CDR3 spans 13 amino acids. Deletions cut 0 bases from V and 6 bases from J, with 9 bases between. The CDR3 protein is CASSYSQGLEQYF. DNA for the CDR3: TGTGCCAGCAGTTACTCGCAGGGTCTCGAGCAGTACTTC.

The V gene is TRBV6-5, the J gene TRBJ1-2, with D perhaps TRBD1 (5 bases). CDR1 and CDR2 from the germline V gene are MNHEY and SVGAGI. V lost 2 bases and J 5 bases, leaving 18 bases between the germline ends. CDR3 size: 16 residues. CDR3 protein: CASSYQVGTATYGYTF. Here the CDR3 DNA reads TGTGCCAGCAGTTACCAAGTAGGGACTGCCACTTATGGCTACACCTTC.

The sample holds one count of this clone. V usage is TRBV7-9 and J usage is TRBJ2-2; maybe TRBD1 (6 bases). Trimming took 3 bases from V and 2 from J, leaving 10 bases between them. The CDR3 totals 15 residues. Per germline, CDR1 SEHNR and CDR2 FQNEAQ (reference sequence). CDR3 sequence (DNA): TGTGCCAGCAGCTTCTGGACAGCAAACACCGGGGAGCTGTTTTTT. Translating it yields CASSFWTANTGELFF.

V gene TRBV6-1 combines with J gene TRBJ1-1; TRBD1 aligns across 11 bases. Looked up from germline, CDR1 is MNHNS and CDR2 is SASEGT. This CDR3 comprises 15 residues. Unmatched junction bases numbered 7, after V lost 5 bases and J lost 5 bases. CDR3 sequence: CASSFTGTGGTEAFF. The CDR3 nucleotides read TGTGCCAGCAGTTTTACCGGGACAGGGGGAACTGAAGCTTTCTTT.

V gene TRBV7-2 combines with J gene TRBJ1-2; 8 bases align to TRBD1. CDR1 and CDR2 from the germline V gene are SGHTA and FQGNSA. This CDR3 is built from 17 residues. With 5 bases clipped from V and 3 bases from J, the junction kept 14 bases outside the gene matches. The CDR3 DNA is TGTGCCAGCAGCACCGTCGGGGGGCAGGGGGCGTACTATGGCTACACCTTC. Protein sequence: CASSTVGGQGAYYGYTF. The variable domain in full, completed from reference TRBV7-2 and TRBJ1-2, reads GAGVSQSPSNKVTEKGKDVELRCDPISGHTALYWYRQSLGQGLEFLIYFQGNSAPDKSGLPSDRFSAERTGGSVSTLTIQRTQQEDSAVYLCASSTVGGQGAYYGYTFGSGTRLTVV.

V is TRBV19 and J is TRBJ1-1; unclear D gene. This CDR3 comprises 15 residues. CDR1 is LNHDA, CDR2 SQIVND, per germline (reference sequence). The V and J ends lost 1 base and 0 bases respectively, with 9 bases between them. CDR3 coding DNA: TGTGCCAGTAGTATAGGAGGCAGTATGAACACTGAAGCTTTCTTT. As protein: CASSIGGSMNTEAFF.

The gene calls are TRBV7-9 and TRBJ2-7; 10 bases are a match to TRBD2. Germline V CDR1 and CDR2: SEHNR, FQNEAQ (reference sequence). V shed 5 bases and J 2 bases; nucleotides not matched to a gene: 6. There are 15 residues in the CDR3. CDR3 loop: CASSARTSGPYEQYF. The CDR3 nucleotides read TGTGCCAGCAGCGCCAGGACTAGCGGACCCTACGAGCAGTACTTC. Filled out from reference TRBV7-9 and TRBJ2-7, the complete variable domain reads DTGVSQNPRHKITKRGQNVTFRCDPISEHNRLYWYRQTLGQGPEFLTYFQNEAQLEKSRLLSDRFSAERPKGSFSTLEIQRTEQGDSAMYLCASSARTSGPYEQYFGPGTRLTVT.

The chain is built from TRBV11-2 and TRBJ2-1, with D possibly TRBD1 on 6 matching bases. Trimming took 4 bases from V and 2 from J, leaving 15 bases between them. The CDR3 has 16 residues. Germline V lookup: CDR1 SGHAT, CDR2 FQNNGV. The DNA of the CDR3 is TGTGCCAGCAGCTCTCCGGCAGGGGCTACCTACAATGAGCAGTTCTTC. Amino acids: CASSSPAGATYNEQFF.

This clone has just one count. The chain links TRBV29-1 to TRBJ1-2; no reliable D call. This CDR3 is built from 12 residues. Per germline, CDR1 SQVTM and CDR2 ANQGSEA. Deletions cut 0 bases from V and 0 bases from J, with 2 bases between. CDR3 sequence (DNA): TGCAGCGTTGAAGATACTAACTATGGCTACACCTTC. This sequence encodes CSVEDTNYGYTF. Drawing the rest from reference TRBV29-1 and TRBJ1-2, the complete variable domain is SAVISQKPSRDICQRGTSLTIQCQVDSQVTMMFWYRQQPGQSLTLIATANQGSEATYESGFVIDKFPISRPNLTFSTLTVSNMSPEDSSIYLCSVEDTNYGYTFGSGTRLTVV.

The chain employs TRBV11-3 and TRBJ2-3; 8 bases agree with TRBD2. Trimming took 5 bases from V and 5 from J; bases not matched to a gene: 12. The CDR3 runs to 16 residues. Germline V gives CDR1 SGHNT, CDR2 YENEEA. In nucleotides, the CDR3 is TGTGCCAGCAGCCTAGGACTAGCCCACACTGGAGATACGCAGTATTTT. Its protein product is CASSLGLAHTGDTQYF. The variable domain in full, completed from reference TRBV11-3 and TRBJ2-3, reads EAGVVQSPRYKIIEKKQPVAFWCNPISGHNTLYWYLQNLGQGPELLIRYENEEAVDDSQLPKDRFSAERLKGVDSTLKIQPAELGDSAVYLCASSLGLAHTGDTQYFGPGTRLTVL.

This sequence joins TRBV14 and TRBJ1-3, with a tentative D call TRBD1 (5 bases). The CDR3 sequence is 17 residues long. The germline gives CDR1 SGHDN, CDR2 FVKESK. Trimming removed 4 bases at V and 7 bases at J, with 23 bases between. CDR3 protein: CASSPRDRRARGNTIYF. In DNA, the CDR3 is TGTGCCAGCAGCCCAAGAGATCGCAGGGCGAGAGGTAACACCATATATTTT.

The chain has TRBV2 and TRBJ2-7, with 7 bases matching TRBD1. Germline V gene sequence: CDR1 SNHLY, CDR2 FYNNEI. The CDR3 sequence is 15 residues long. The ends lost 5 bases at V and 4 bases at J; junction bases unmatched: 11. The CDR3 here is CASSQRQGRLYEQYF. CDR3 coding DNA: TGTGCCAGCAGTCAGAGACAGGGTCGGCTGTACGAGCAGTACTTC.

This chain connects TRBV28 to TRBJ2-3; 8 bases are a match to TRBD2. Germline V gene data show CDR1 as MDHEN and CDR2 as SYDVKM. Trimming at V came to 3 bases and at J to 7 bases, leaving 12 bases not matched to a gene. This CDR3 spans 16 amino acids. The CDR3 protein is CASSFRFREGAYTQYF. The CDR3 bases are TGTGCCAGCAGTTTTAGGTTCCGGGAGGGTGCATATACGCAGTATTTT.

The rearrangement joins TRBV27 to TRBJ2-3; 9 bases map to TRBD1. The trim removed 3 bases at V and 0 bases at J, leaving 4 bases unmatched. CDR1 MNHEY and CDR2 SMNVEV come from the germline V gene (reference sequence). The CDR3 sequence is 16 residues long. The CDR3 DNA follows: TGTGCCAGCAGTTTGGGACAGGGAGGGAGCACAGATACGCAGTATTTT. Translating it yields CASSLGQGGSTDTQYF.

This chain connects TRBV5-4 to TRBJ2-6; 9 nucleotides align to TRBD1. Germline V lookup: CDR1 SGHNT, CDR2 YYREEE (reference sequence). There are 19 residues in the CDR3. The junction had 11 bases not matched to a gene; V was cut back by 4 bases and J by 0 bases. As DNA, the CDR3 is TGTGCCAGCAGCCCTGTATTGGGACAGGGAGGCTCTGGGGCCAACGTCCTGACTTTC. Its protein is CASSPVLGQGGSGANVLTF.

This clone has more than one count but fewer than ten. Here the CDR3 reads CASSLSGGPDSYEQYF. The DNA of the CDR3 is TGTGCCAGCAGTTTATCGGGGGGGCCAGACTCCTACGAGCAGTACTTC. V and J are TRBV27 and TRBJ2-7; possibly TRBD2 for D (7 bases). CDR3 size: 16 residues. Germline V gene sequence: CDR1 MNHEY, CDR2 SMNVEV (reference sequence). V lost 0 bases and J 0 bases, leaving 12 bases between the germline ends.

About this clone: A read error may account for a junction end that differs from germline. The rearrangement uses TRBV15 and TRBJ2-3; 7 nucleotides match TRBD1. The CDR3 runs to 16 residues. Germline assignment: CDR1 LNHNV and CDR2 YYDKDF (reference sequence). The DNA for the CDR3 is TGTGCCACCAGCCAAAACAGACAGGGCGGTAGAGATGCGCAGTATTTT. Translation: CATSQNRQGGRDAQYF.

The rearrangement links TRBV28 to TRBJ1-1; the D is unclear. This CDR3 region has 19 residues. Trimming left V 6 bases short and J 0 bases short, with 26 bases between. Germline CDR1 reads MDHEN; CDR2 reads SYDVKM. The CDR3 nucleotides are TGTGCCAGCAGCTACCCTGGGCCACAGAGCTCCTCCCTGAACACTGAAGCTTTCTTT. It translates to CASSYPGPQSSSLNTEAFF.

In this sample, this clone turned up once. CDR3 residues: CASSQDLEESYGYTF. The CDR3 DNA sequence: TGTGCCAGCAGCCAAGATCTTGAGGAATCCTATGGCTACACCTTC. The rearrangement links TRBV4-2 to TRBJ1-2; no clear D gene. The CDR3 runs 15 residues. Per the germline V gene, CDR1 is LGHNA and CDR2 is YNFKEQ. Trimming removed 0 bases at V and 4 bases at J, with 12 bases between.

CDR3 DNA sequence: TGTGCCAGCAGCTTACACAGGAGGGCAGATACGCAGTATTTT. This translates into CASSLHRRADTQYF. This chain uses TRBV7-9 with TRBJ2-3; possibly TRBD2 for D (6 bases). CDR1 and CDR2 (germline): SEHNR, FQNEAQ (reference sequence). The CDR3 has 14 amino acids. V was trimmed by 2 bases and J by 4 bases, leaving 10 bases between them.

The gene calls are TRBV18 and TRBJ2-4; the D gene is possibly TRBD2 (5 bases). The CDR3 sequence is 18 residues long. CDR1 and CDR2 (germline): KGHSH, LQKENI. V gave up 2 bases and J gave up 3 bases, with 20 bases separating them. CDR3 sequence: CASSPSPSTQRVKNIQYF. CDR3 in DNA: TGTGCCAGCTCACCATCTCCATCGACCCAGAGGGTCAAAAACATTCAGTACTTC.

This clone was seen once. V is TRBV6-1 and J is TRBJ2-7; TRBD1 matches at 10 bases. This CDR3 spans 15 amino acids. V shed 2 bases, J shed 4 bases, and the junction held 5 bases outside the gene matches. CDR1 MNHNS and CDR2 SASEGT come from the germline V gene. For the CDR3, the DNA is TGTGCCAGCAGTGAACGGACAGGGGGGAGTTACGAGCAGTACTTC. Translating it yields CASSERTGGSYEQYF.

V and J are TRBV30 and TRBJ2-6; 7 positions agree with TRBD1. V was pared by 2 bases and J by 0 bases, with 4 bases of the junction left unmatched. Germline V gene data show CDR1 as GTSNPN and CDR2 as SVGIG (reference sequence). The CDR3 consists of 16 residues. The CDR3 DNA sequence: TGTGCCTGGAGTCAAACAGGGGCCTCTGGGGCCAACGTCCTGACTTTC. Its protein is CAWSQTGASGANVLTF.